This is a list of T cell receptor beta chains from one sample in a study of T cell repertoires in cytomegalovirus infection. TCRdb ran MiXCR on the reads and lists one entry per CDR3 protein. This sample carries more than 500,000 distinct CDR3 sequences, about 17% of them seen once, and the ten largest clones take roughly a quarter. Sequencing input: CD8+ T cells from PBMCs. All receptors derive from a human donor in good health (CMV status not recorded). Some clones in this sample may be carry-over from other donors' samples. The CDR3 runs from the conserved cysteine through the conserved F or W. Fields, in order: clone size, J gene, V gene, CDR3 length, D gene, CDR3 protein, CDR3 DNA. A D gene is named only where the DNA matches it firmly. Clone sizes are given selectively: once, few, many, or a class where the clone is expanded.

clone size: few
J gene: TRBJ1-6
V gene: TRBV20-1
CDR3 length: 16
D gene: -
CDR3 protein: CSARDPPGGGNSPLHF
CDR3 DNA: TGCAGTGCTAGAGATCCCCCTGGGGGTGGCAATTCACCCCTCCACTTT

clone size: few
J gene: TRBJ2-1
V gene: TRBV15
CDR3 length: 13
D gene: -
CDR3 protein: CATSNDAYNEQFF
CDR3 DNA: TGTGCCACCAGCAATGACGCTTACAATGAGCAGTTCTTC

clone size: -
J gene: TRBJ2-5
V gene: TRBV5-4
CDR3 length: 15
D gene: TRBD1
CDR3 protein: CASSPRDRQRETQYF
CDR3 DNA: TGTGCCAGCAGCCCCCGGGACAGGCAGCGAGAGACCCAGTACTTC

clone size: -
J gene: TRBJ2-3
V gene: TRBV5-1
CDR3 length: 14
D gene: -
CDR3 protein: CASSFNRVPDTQYF
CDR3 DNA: TGCGCCAGCAGCTTTAACAGGGTCCCAGATACGCAGTATTTT

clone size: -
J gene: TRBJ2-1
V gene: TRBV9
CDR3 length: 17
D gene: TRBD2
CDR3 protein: CASSPITGSGGGNEQFF
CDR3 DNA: TGTGCCAGCAGCCCCATCACGGGTAGCGGGGGGGGAAATGAGCAGTTCTTC

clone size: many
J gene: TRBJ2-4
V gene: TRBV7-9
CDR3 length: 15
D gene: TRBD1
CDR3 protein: CASSSPGTGENIQYF
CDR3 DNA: TGTGCCAGCAGCTCCCCCGGGACAGGGGAGAACATTCAGTACTTC

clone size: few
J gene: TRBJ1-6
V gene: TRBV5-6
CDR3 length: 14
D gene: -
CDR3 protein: CASSFRQDNSPLHF
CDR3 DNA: TGTGCCAGCAGCTTCCGACAGGATAATTCACCCCTCCACTTT

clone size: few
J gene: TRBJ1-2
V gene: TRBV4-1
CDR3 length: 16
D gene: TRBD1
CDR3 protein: CASSRSDRVQDYGYTF
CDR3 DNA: TGCGCCAGCAGCCGATCGGACAGGGTACAGGACTATGGCTACACCTTC

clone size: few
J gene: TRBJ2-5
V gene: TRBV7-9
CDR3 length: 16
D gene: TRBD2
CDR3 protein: CASSPQRGPYQETQYF
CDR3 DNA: TGTGCCAGCAGCCCCCAGCGGGGGCCGTACCAAGAGACCCAGTACTTC

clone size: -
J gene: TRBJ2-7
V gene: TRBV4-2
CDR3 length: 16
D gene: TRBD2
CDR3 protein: CASSQDGVGGQREQYF
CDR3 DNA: TGTGCCAGCAGCCAAGATGGTGTGGGAGGGCAACGCGAGCAGTACTTC

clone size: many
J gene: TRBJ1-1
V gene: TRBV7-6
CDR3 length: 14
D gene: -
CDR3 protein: CASSPPRGTTEAFF
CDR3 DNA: TGTGCCAGCAGTCCCCCGAGGGGGACCACTGAAGCTTTCTTT

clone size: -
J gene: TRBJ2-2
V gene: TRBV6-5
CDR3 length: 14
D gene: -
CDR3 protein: CASQPGRNTGELFF
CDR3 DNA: TGTGCCAGCCAGCCGGGGAGAAACACCGGGGAGCTGTTTTTT

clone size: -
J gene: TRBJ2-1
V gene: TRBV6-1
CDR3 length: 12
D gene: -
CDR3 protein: CASLGTRGEQFF
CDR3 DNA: TGTGCCAGCTTGGGAACCCGGGGGGAGCAGTTCTTC

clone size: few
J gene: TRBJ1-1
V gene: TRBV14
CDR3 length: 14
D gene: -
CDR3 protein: CASSQFKGYTEAFF
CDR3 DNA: TGTGCCAGCAGCCAATTTAAGGGGTACACTGAAGCTTTCTTT

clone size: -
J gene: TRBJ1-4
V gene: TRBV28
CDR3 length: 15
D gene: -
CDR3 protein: CASRPSGVLNEKLFF
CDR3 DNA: TGTGCCAGCAGGCCCTCAGGCGTCCTTAATGAAAAACTGTTTTTT

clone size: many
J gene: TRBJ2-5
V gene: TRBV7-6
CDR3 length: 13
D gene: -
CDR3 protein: CASSSAYQETQYF
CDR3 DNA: TGTGCCAGCAGCTCCGCGTACCAAGAGACCCAGTACTTC

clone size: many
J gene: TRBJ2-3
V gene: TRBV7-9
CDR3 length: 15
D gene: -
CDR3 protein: CASSLEAGGTDTQYF
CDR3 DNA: TGTGCCAGCAGCTTAGAGGCAGGAGGCACAGATACGCAGTATTTT

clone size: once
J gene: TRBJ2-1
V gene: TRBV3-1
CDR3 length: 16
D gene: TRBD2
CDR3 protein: CASSQDSGGAYNEQFF
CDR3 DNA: TGTGCCAGCAGCCAAGATAGCGGGGGGGCCTACAATGAGCAGTTCTTC

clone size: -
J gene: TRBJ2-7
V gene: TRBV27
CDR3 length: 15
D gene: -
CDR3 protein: CASSLMGESSYEQYF
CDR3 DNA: TGTGCCAGCAGTTTGATGGGGGAGAGCTCCTACGAGCAGTACTTC

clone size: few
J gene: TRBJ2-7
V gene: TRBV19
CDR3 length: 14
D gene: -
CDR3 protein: CASSIVGNSYEQYF
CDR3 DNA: TGTGCCAGTAGTATAGTGGGGAACTCCTACGAGCAGTACTTC

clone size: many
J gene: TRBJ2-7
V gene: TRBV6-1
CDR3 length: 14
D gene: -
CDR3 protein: CASSIRGSAYEQYF
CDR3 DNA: TGTGCCAGCAGCATCAGAGGGAGCGCCTACGAGCAGTACTTC

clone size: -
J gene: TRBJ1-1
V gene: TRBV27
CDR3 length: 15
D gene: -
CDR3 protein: CASSPHLEMFTEAFF
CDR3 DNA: TGTGCCAGCAGTCCGCACCTTGAGATGTTTACTGAAGCTTTCTTT

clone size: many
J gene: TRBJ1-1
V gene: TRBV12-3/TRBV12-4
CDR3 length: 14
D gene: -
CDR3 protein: CASSFRGLNTEAFF
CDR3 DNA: TGTGCCAGCAGTTTCAGGGGCCTGAACACTGAAGCTTTCTTT

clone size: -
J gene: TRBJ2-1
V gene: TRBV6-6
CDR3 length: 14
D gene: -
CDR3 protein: CASTRGGVYNEQFF
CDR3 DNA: TGTGCCAGCACCCGAGGGGGGGTCTACAATGAGCAGTTCTTC

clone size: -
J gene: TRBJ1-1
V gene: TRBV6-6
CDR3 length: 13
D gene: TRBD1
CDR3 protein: CASSYGGTAVAFF
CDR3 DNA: TGTGCCAGCAGTTACGGTGGGACAGCTGTAGCTTTCTTT

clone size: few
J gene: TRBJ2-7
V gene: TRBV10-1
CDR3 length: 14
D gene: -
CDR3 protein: CASSETPGAGEQYF
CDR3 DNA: TGCGCCAGCAGTGAAACCCCGGGGGCGGGCGAGCAGTACTTC

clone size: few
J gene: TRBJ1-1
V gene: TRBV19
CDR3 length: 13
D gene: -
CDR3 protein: CASGLGRRTEAFF
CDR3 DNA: TGTGCCAGTGGGTTAGGGCGGAGAACTGAAGCTTTCTTT

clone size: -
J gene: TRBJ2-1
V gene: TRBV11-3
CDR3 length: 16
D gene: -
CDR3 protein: CASSPDPPRGHNEPFF
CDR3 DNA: TGTGCAAGCAGCCCGGACCCACCGAGGGGTCACAATGAGCCGTTCTTC

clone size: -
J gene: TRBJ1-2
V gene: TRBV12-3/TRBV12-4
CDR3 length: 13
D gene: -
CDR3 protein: CASSFYTNYGYTF
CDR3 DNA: TGTGCCAGCAGTTTCTATACTAACTATGGCTACACCTTC

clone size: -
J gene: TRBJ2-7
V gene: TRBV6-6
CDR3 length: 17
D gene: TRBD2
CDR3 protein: CASTERGTSGLSYEQYF
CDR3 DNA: TGTGCCAGCACCGAACGCGGGACTAGCGGGTTATCCTACGAGCAGTACTTC

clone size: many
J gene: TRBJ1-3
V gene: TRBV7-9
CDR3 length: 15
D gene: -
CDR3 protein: CASSRFGNSGNTIYF
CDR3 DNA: TGTGCCAGCAGCCGTTTCGGGAACTCTGGAAACACCATATATTTT

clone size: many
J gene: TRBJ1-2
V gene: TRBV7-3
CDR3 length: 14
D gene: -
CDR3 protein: CASADGASNYGYTF
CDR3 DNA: TGTGCCAGCGCTGACGGGGCCTCAAACTATGGCTACACCTTC

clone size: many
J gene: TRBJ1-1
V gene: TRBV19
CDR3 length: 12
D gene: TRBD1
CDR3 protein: CASGQGSTEAFF
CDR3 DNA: TGTGCCAGTGGACAGGGGAGCACTGAAGCTTTCTTT

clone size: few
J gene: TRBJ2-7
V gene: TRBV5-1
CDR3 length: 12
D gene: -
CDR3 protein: CATGGDRNEQYF
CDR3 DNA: TGCGCCACCGGTGGAGACAGGAACGAGCAGTACTTC

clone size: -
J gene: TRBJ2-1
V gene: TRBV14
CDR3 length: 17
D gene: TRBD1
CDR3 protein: CASSSLPGSGTGNEQFF
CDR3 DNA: TGTGCCAGCAGCTCGCTGCCGGGGAGCGGGACAGGGAATGAGCAGTTCTTC

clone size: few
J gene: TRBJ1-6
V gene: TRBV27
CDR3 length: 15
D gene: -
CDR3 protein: CASSLRGLGNSPLHF
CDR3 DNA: TGTGCCAGCAGTTTGCGGGGGCTGGGGAATTCACCCCTCCACTTT

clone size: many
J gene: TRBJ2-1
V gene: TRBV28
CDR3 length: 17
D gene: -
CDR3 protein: CASSLTGLGGIYNEQFF
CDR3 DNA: TGTGCCAGCAGTTTAACAGGGCTGGGGGGCATTTACAATGAGCAGTTCTTC

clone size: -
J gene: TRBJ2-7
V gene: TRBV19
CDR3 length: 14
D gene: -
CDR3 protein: CASSVASVSYEQYF
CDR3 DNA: TGTGCCAGTAGTGTCGCTAGCGTCTCCTACGAGCAGTACTTC

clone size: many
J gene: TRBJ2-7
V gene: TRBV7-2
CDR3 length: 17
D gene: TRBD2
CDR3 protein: CASSPGLAGGKGYEQYF
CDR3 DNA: TGTGCCAGCAGCCCGGGACTAGCGGGGGGGAAAGGCTACGAGCAGTACTTC

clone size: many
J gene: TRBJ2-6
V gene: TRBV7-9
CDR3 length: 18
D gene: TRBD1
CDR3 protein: CASSAETGGSPGANVLTF
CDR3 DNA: TGTGCCAGCAGCGCGGAGACAGGGGGCAGCCCTGGGGCCAACGTCCTGACTTTC

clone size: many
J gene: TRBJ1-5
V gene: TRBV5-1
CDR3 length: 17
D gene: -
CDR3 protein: CASSLAGRVYSNQPQHF
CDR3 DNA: TGCGCCAGCAGCTTGGCGGGCAGGGTTTATAGCAATCAGCCCCAGCATTTT

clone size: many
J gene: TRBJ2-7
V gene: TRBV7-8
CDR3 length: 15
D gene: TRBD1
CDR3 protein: CASSPGTGTAYEQYF
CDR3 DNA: TGTGCCAGCAGCCCCGGGACAGGGACGGCCTACGAGCAGTACTTC

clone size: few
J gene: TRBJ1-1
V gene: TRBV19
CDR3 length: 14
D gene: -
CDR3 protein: CASSMRRENTEAFF
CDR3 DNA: TGTGCCAGTAGTATGAGGAGGGAGAACACTGAAGCTTTCTTT

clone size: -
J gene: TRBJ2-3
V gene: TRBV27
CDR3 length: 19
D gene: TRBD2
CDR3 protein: CASSLSLMRTSGRGDTQYF
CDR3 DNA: TGTGCCAGCAGTTTATCCTTGATGAGGACTAGCGGGAGGGGTGATACGCAGTATTTT

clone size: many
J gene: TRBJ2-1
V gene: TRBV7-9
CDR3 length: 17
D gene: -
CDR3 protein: CASSLPPGEGANNEQFF
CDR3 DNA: TGTGCCAGCAGCTTACCACCTGGGGAGGGGGCGAACAATGAGCAGTTCTTC